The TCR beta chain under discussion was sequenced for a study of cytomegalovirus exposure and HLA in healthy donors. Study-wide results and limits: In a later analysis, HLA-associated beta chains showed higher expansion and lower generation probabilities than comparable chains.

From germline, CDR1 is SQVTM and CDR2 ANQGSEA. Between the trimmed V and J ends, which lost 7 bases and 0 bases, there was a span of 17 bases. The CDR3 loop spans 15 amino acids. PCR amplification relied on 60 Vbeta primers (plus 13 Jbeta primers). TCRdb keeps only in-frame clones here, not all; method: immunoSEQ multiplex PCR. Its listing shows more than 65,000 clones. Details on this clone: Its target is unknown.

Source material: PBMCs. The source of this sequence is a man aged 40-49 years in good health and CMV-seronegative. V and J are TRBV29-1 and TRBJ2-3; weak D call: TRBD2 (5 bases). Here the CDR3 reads CSAPGSRTSTDTQYF. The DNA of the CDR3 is TGCAGCGCGCCCGGGTCGAGGACTAGCACAGATACGCAGTATTTT.